This TCR beta chain stems from a study of glioma-infiltrating T cells. Study-level results: Gliomas, especially low-grade, showed above-expected tissue-blood divergence; non-neoplastic patients showed below. Only very few CDR3 sequences appeared in both tissue and blood.

This CDR3 comprises 17 residues. J was trimmed by 4 bases and V by 0 bases; bases with no gene match: 8. The V gene's germline CDR1 is DFQATT and CDR2 SNEGSKA (reference sequence). Amplification of TCR alpha and beta CDR3 regions from RNA used iRepertoire nested multiplex PCR. For one-step reverse transcription and amplification, roughly 100-400 ng of tissue mRNA or PBMC total RNA was used. Each CDR3 protein is one row after TCRdb ran MiXCR on the multiplex PCR reads. Seen here are about 140,000 distinct CDR3 sequences, 39% observed once, and the top ten hold roughly 20%. This clonotype has only a few counts. Its antigen is not identified.

This TCR came from a human donor with low-grade glioma or glioblastoma, undergoing nonglioma brain surgery, or in good health (not recorded which). The sequencing sample was made of glioma tissue, nonneoplastic brain tissue, or PBMCs (not recorded which). This chain connects TRBV20-1 to TRBJ2-1; 11 nucleotides line up with TRBD2. The CDR3 here is CSARDFRGTSGYNEQFF. In DNA form, the CDR3 reads TGCAGTGCTAGAGATTTTCGAGGGACTAGCGGTTACAATGAGCAGTTCTTC.